Below, 5 T cell receptor beta chains from the same sample are listed, as sequenced in a study of CXCR3-negative and CXCR3-positive naive CD8 T cells. The study made its TRB cDNA libraries by 5' RACE, adding UMI labels. TCRdb re-called the 5' RACE reads, yielding one record per CDR3 amino acid sequence without DNA. This table lists over 100,000 distinct CDR3 sequences. The sequenced sample consisted of naive CXCR3- CD8+ T cells from blood. Noted subset: CD45RO-CCR7+CD27+CD95- naive CD8+ T cells lacking CXCR3 (TNR3-). The receptors come from a human donor in good health. Some clones in this sample may be carry-over from other donors' samples.

This chain uses TRBV19 with TRBJ2-2; the D call of TRBD2 rests on TCRdb alone, since no DNA is present to check it. Germline V gives CDR1 LNHDA, CDR2 SQIVND (reference sequence). The CDR3 contains 18 residues. CDR3 amino acids: CASSRTSPMTKRTGELFF.

This chain links TRBV15 with TRBJ2-1; TCRdb selects TRBD1, and the lack of DNA leaves this call unchecked. The CDR3 length is 15 residues. Germline CDR1 reads LNHNV; CDR2 reads YYDKDF (reference sequence). The CDR3 loop reads CATSSQTGSYNEQFF.

The rearrangement joins TRBV28 to TRBJ2-7. CDR3 length: 14 residues. Looked up from germline, CDR1 is MDHEN and CDR2 is SYDVKM. The CDR3 loop is CASSLADGLYEQYF.

The chain joins TRBV20-1 to TRBJ2-2. CDR3 length: 13 amino acids. The germline CDR1 and CDR2 sequences are DFQATT and SNEGSKA (reference sequence). The CDR3 region is CSARDQWTGELFF.

The chain has TRBV7-9 and TRBJ2-5; TCRdb picks TRBD2, but there is no DNA to check that call. Looked up from germline, CDR1 is SEHNR and CDR2 is FQNEAQ (reference sequence). This CDR3 contains 17 residues. The CDR3 protein is CASSPTSGLKYQETQYF.